This TCR beta chain originates from a study of human thymus T cells. General study points: Thymic TCR repertoires of unrelated people reportedly overlapped highly. Thymic and blood repertoires seemed to show skewed V and J gene use.

With 4 bases clipped from V and 7 bases from J, the junction kept 7 bases outside the gene matches. Germline CDR1 and CDR2: SGHAT and FQNNGV. The CDR3 loop spans 15 amino acids. During corrective heart surgery, resections were taken, and the thymus tissue came from them. Healthy Finnish infants undergoing corrective surgery for congenital heart defects provided the donor material. The method was immunoSEQ multiplex PCR; TCRdb's version includes in-frame clones alone and lacks a portion of them. Of some 130,000 clones in the sample, 90% to 95% were seen once. About this clone itself: Its antigen is not known.

Sequencing was performed on thymus tissue. The chain joins TRBV11-2 to TRBJ2-1, with 10 bases identical to TRBD2. The clonotype was recovered from a boy younger than two with a congenital heart defect but otherwise immunologically healthy. The CDR3 DNA reads as TGTGCCAGCAGCTCCCCAGGACTAGCGGAGAATGAGCAGTTCTTC. Its translation is CASSSPGLAENEQFF. The variable domain in full, with the rest retrieved from reference TRBV11-2 and TRBJ2-1, is EAGVAQSPRYKIIEKRQSVAFWCNPISGHATLYWYQQILGQGPKLLIQFQNNGVVDDSQLPKDRFSAERLKGVDSTLKIQPAKLEDSAVYLCASSSPGLAENEQFFGPGTRLTVL.